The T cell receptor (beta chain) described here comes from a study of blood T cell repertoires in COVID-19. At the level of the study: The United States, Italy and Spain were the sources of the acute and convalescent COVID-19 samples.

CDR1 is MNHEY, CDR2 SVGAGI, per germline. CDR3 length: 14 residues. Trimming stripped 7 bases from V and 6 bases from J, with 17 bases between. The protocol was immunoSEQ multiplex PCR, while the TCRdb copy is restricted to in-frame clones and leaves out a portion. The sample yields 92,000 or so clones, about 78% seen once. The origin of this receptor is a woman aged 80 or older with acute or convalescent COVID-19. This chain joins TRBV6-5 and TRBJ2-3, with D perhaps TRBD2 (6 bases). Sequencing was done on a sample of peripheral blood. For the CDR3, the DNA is TGTGCCAGCAATACTCCGGGACTTTCGGATACGCAGTATTTT. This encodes CASNTPGLSDTQYF.